The present T cell receptor beta chain was sequenced within a study of immune evolution from preneoplasia to lung adenocarcinoma. Each case's diagnosis was confirmed by two pathologists on H&E. The length of the CDR3 is 14 residues. The V end lost 4 bases, the J end lost 4 bases, and 14 bases lay between the germline ends. The germline CDR1 and CDR2 sequences are SGHRS and YFSETQ. TCRdb keeps only in-frame clones here, not all; method: immunoSEQ multiplex PCR. This table holds approximately 3,600 clones, around 80% found once. This chain uses TRBV5-1 with TRBJ2-5; D possibly matches TRBD1 or TRBD2 (5 bases each). Source material: FFPE adjacent normal lung tissue. The origin of this receptor is a person in their sixties or seventies with lung adenocarcinoma. CDR3 DNA sequence: TGCGCCAGCAGCGGAGTACGGGGCCGAGAGACCCAGTACTTC. Its translation: CASSGVRGRETQYF.